A single sample is the source of the 12 T cell receptor beta chains below, sequenced in a study of blood T cell repertoires in COVID-19. Data came from immunoSEQ multiplex PCR; TCRdb stores just in-frame clones and leaves some out. The table has about 160,000 clones, around 90% seen once. The source material was PBMCs or T cells enriched from blood (not recorded which). The receptors stem from a middle-aged woman who had been exposed to COVID-19.

This chain links TRBV28 with TRBJ2-5; a possible D gene is TRBD2 (6 bases). In germline, CDR1 is MDHEN, CDR2 SYDVKM. This CDR3 comprises 15 residues. V was pared by 2 bases and J by 1 base, with 11 bases between. The CDR3 nucleotides read TGTGCCAGCAGTTTACGTCGGGAGATCCAAGAGACCCAGTACTTC. Translation: CASSLRREIQETQYF.

The chain uses TRBV28 and TRBJ2-1; 8 bases fit TRBD2. CDR3 length: 14 residues. CDR1 MDHEN and CDR2 SYDVKM come from the germline V gene. With V trimmed by 5 bases and J by 2 bases, 2 bases remained unmatched. The CDR3 reads CASSTGGPYNEQFF. In nucleotides, the CDR3 is TGTGCCAGCAGTACGGGAGGGCCCTACAATGAGCAGTTCTTC.

The CDR3 loop is CASTKSGLPYNEQFF. The DNA for the CDR3 is TGTGCCAGTACCAAATCAGGACTGCCCTACAATGAGCAGTTCTTC. V and J are TRBV19 and TRBJ2-1, with D perhaps matching TRBD2 (5 bases). Germline loops: CDR1 LNHDA, CDR2 SQIVND (reference sequence). The ends were cut back, 7 bases at V and 2 bases at J, with 15 bases in the middle. The CDR3 extends over 15 amino acids. Combining the CDR3 with reference TRBV19 and TRBJ2-1 gives the whole variable domain DGGITQSPKYLFRKEGQNVTLSCEQNLNHDAMYWYRQDPGQGLRLIYYSQIVNDFQKGDIAEGYSVSREKKESFPLTVTSAQKNPTAFYLCASTKSGLPYNEQFFGPGTRLTVL.

The V and J genes are TRBV10-3 and TRBJ1-1; D not resolved. The V end was cut by 0 bases, the J end by 6 bases, with 23 bases between. This CDR3 comprises 18 residues. CDR1 is ENHRY, CDR2 SYGVKD, per germline. This CDR3 is CAISESSPQGASPPEAFF. CDR3 in DNA: TGTGCCATCAGTGAGTCAAGTCCGCAAGGAGCGAGCCCCCCTGAAGCTTTCTTT.

The chain employs TRBV7-2 and TRBJ2-2; D gene uncertain. This CDR3 contains 15 residues. Germline V gene sequence: CDR1 SGHTA, CDR2 FQGNSA. V lost 5 bases and J 2 bases, leaving 12 bases between the germline ends. CDR3 amino acids: CASSAYDTNTGELFF. CDR3 nucleotides: TGTGCCAGCAGCGCCTACGACACCAACACCGGGGAGCTGTTTTTT. Full variable domain (missing parts from reference TRBV7-2 and TRBJ2-2): GAGVSQSPSNKVTEKGKDVELRCDPISGHTALYWYRQSLGQGLEFLIYFQGNSAPDKSGLPSDRFSAERTGGSVSTLTIQRTQQEDSAVYLCASSAYDTNTGELFFGEGSRLTVL.

This chain links TRBV6-5 with TRBJ2-2; 7 bases agree with TRBD1. The CDR3 is 14 residues long. Germline CDR1 MNHEY, CDR2 SVGAGI. The ends lost 5 bases at V and 4 bases at J; junction bases unmatched: 4. CDR3 loop: CASSRGGSTGELFF. For the CDR3, the DNA is TGTGCCAGCAGTCGAGGGGGCTCCACCGGGGAGCTGTTTTTT.

The chain is built from TRBV9 and TRBJ2-5, with no clear D. The V gene's germline CDR1 is SGDLS and CDR2 YYNGEE. CDR3 length equals 14 residues. V lost 2 bases to trimming and J lost 1 base, with 9 bases between them. The CDR3 bases are TGTGCCAGCAGCGTGGGCCTTGCCCAAGAGACCCAGTACTTC. It is translated as CASSVGLAQETQYF. Variable domain in full (rest from reference TRBV9 and TRBJ2-5): DSGVTQTPKHLITATGQRVTLRCSPRSGDLSVYWYQQSLDQGLQFLIQYYNGEERAKGNILERFSAQQFPDLHSELNLSSLELGDSALYFCASSVGLAQETQYFGPGTRLLVL.

The chain has TRBV5-4 and TRBJ1-1; 7 nucleotides align to TRBD1. This CDR3 region has 17 residues. V was pared by 4 bases and J by 1 base, with 13 bases of the junction left unmatched. CDR1 is SGHNT and CDR2 is YYREEE in the germline V gene (reference sequence). This CDR3 is CASSKGTAAVWNTEAFF. In DNA, the CDR3 is TGTGCCAGCAGCAAGGGGACAGCCGCCGTATGGAACACTGAAGCTTTCTTT.

This clone was counted between two and nine times. The chain combines TRBV12-5 with TRBJ2-1; D may be TRBD1 (5 bases). CDR1 is LGHNT and CDR2 is FRNRAP in the germline V gene. The CDR3 sequence is 15 residues long. The germline V and J ends were trimmed by 0 bases and 9 bases, with 15 bases remaining between them. The CDR3 DNA reads as TGTGCTAGTGGTTTGGTACCTGGGGCCAGACTTGAGCAGTTCTTC. Translating gives CASGLVPGARLEQFF.

CDR3 DNA sequence: TGCAGCGTTGCAGGGGTTGGGAACGAGCAGTACTTC. As protein: CSVAGVGNEQYF. The chain uses TRBV29-1 and TRBJ2-7, with D tentatively TRBD1 (6 bases). V lost 4 bases, J lost 5 bases, and 12 bases lay in between. The germline gives CDR1 SQVTM, CDR2 ANQGSEA. This CDR3 is built from 12 residues.

This clone is a singleton in its sample. The gene calls are TRBV21-1 and TRBJ2-1; no DNA check was done on the table's D call, TRBD1. TRBV21-1 is given as a pseudogene. The CDR3 extends over 16 amino acids. In DNA, the CDR3 is TGTGCCAGCAGCAAAACGGGAAAGGGGGCCCACAATGAGCAGTTCTTC. Residues: CASSKTGKGAHNEQFF.

CDR3 region: CASSFRWTPSTDTQYF. DNA of the CDR3: TGTGCCAGCAGCTTCAGGTGGACACCTAGCACAGATACGCAGTATTTT. The chain has TRBV7-9 and TRBJ2-3; TRBD1 is a possible D gene (5 bases). The CDR3 is made up of 16 amino acids. The germline V gene encodes CDR1 SEHNR and CDR2 FQNEAQ (reference sequence). V gave up 3 bases and J gave up 0 bases, with 13 bases separating them. Full variable domain (outside the CDR3, taken from reference TRBV7-9 and TRBJ2-3): DTGVSQNPRHKITKRGQNVTFRCDPISEHNRLYWYRQTLGQGPEFLTYFQNEAQLEKSRLLSDRFSAERPKGSFSTLEIQRTEQGDSAMYLCASSFRWTPSTDTQYFGPGTRLTVL.